Listed below are T cell receptor beta chains from one sample, sequenced in a study of blood T cells in healthy people across ages. TCRdb re-called the 5' RACE reads through MiXCR, storing one row per CDR3 protein. The table lists some 890,000 distinct CDR3 sequences, about 28% of them singletons. The data were also submitted as part of a second study, on T cells of mothers and their children.

Sequenced input: blood. These TCRs come from a woman in her forties in good health. Each CDR3 is given with its conserved first and last residue.

TRBV7-2	TRBJ2-1	CASGISGGSYNEQFF
TRBV2	TRBJ1-1	CASRRETNTEAFF
TRBV12-3/TRBV12-4	TRBJ1-1	CASSFSGTTEAFF
TRBV5-1	TRBJ2-5	CASSLQAEAETQYF
TRBV29-1	TRBJ2-1	CSVEEDNYNEQFF
TRBV20-1	TRBJ2-3	CSSKTGGTDTQYF
TRBV29-1	TRBJ1-3	CSVTGGKGVSGNTIYF
TRBV7-2	TRBJ2-1	CASGGAPSNEQFF
TRBV9	TRBJ1-5	CASSTDSDQLQHF
TRBV5-1	TRBJ2-5	CASSLDQGLQETQYF
TRBV5-1	TRBJ2-3	CASSLEQPGGAQYF
TRBV12-5	TRBJ2-7	CASGWARVEPHEQYF
TRBV7-2	TRBJ2-5	CASSSPRGVNQETQYF
TRBV3-1	TRBJ2-1	CASSQLVAASSYNEQFF
TRBV5-1	TRBJ1-2	CASSLSSGGDDGYTF
TRBV7-6	TRBJ1-4	CASSLSTGWGEKLFF
TRBV12-3/TRBV12-4	TRBJ1-2	CASSPRAGTNGYTF
TRBV28	TRBJ2-7	CASSLLQGSYEQYF
TRBV7-2	TRBJ2-2	CASKKVRGAGELFF
TRBV29-1	TRBJ1-2	CSVLGSNCGYTF
TRBV5-1	TRBJ2-2	CASSLEVRPTGELFF
TRBV5-6	TRBJ1-2	CASSLEAEANYGYTF